The 5 T cell receptor beta chains given below trace back to one sample, sequenced in a study of T-cell reconstitution after alpha-beta-depleted transplantation in children. Unique molecular identifiers were incorporated when the TCRbeta library was constructed. TCRdb ran MiXCR on the PCR reads and lists one entry per CDR3 protein. The top ten hold 12% to 15% of the sample, which has some 550,000 distinct CDR3 sequences, 20% to 25% seen once. Sample: PBMCs, mostly from graft donor cells, taken 360 days after TCRalphabeta/CD19-depleted stem cell transplant. The source is a boy under two years old who had a stem cell transplant for acute myeloid leukemia, so the T cells may come from the graft donor.

This clonotype was found many times. The V gene is TRBV12-3 or TRBV12-4, the J gene TRBJ2-1; D may be TRBD1 or TRBD2 (6 bases each). The CDR3 spans 13 residues. Between the trimmed V and J ends, which lost 5 bases and 10 bases, there was a span of 15 bases. The CDR3 DNA follows: TGTGCCAGCAGTCAGGGGTTGGGGGGAGAGCAGTTCTTC. Translation: CASSQGLGGEQFF.

This clonotype was observed many times. This chain uses TRBV9 with TRBJ2-1, with 9 bases fitting TRBD2. Germline V CDR1 and CDR2: SGDLS, YYNGEE. This CDR3 is 15 amino acids long. V was clipped by 0 bases and J by 6 bases; unmatched bases: 4. This chain's CDR3 is CASSVVAGGVNEQFF. In nucleotides, the CDR3 is TGTGCCAGCAGCGTAGTCGCGGGGGGGGTCAATGAGCAGTTCTTC.

This chain links TRBV3-1 with TRBJ2-2, with a possible D match to TRBD1 (6 bases). V shed 1 base and J shed 4 bases, with 16 bases lying between them. The CDR3 consists of 17 residues. CDR1 LGHDT and CDR2 YNNKEL come from the germline V gene (reference sequence). CDR3 in DNA: TGTGCCAGCAGCCAAGTCGGAGGCACAGGGAGCACCGGGGAGCTGTTTTTT. Residues: CASSQVGGTGSTGELFF.

This clonotype has just one count. The rearrangement joins TRBV9 to TRBJ2-5; 8 nucleotides align to TRBD2. Per germline, CDR1 SGDLS and CDR2 YYNGEE. The junction had 3 bases not matched to a gene; V was cut back by 0 bases and J by 5 bases. The CDR3 consists of 14 residues. The CDR3 DNA follows: TGTGCCAGCAGCGTAGAGGTAGCGGGGGAGACCCAGTACTTC. As protein: CASSVEVAGETQYF.

This rearrangement joins TRBV12-3 or TRBV12-4 to TRBJ1-1, with D tentatively TRBD1 (5 bases). V was shortened by 7 bases and J by 5 bases, with 14 bases between the two germline ends. The length of the CDR3 is 13 residues. The CDR3 DNA reads as TGTGCCAGCATCCTGAGGGGATGGACTGAAGCTTTCTTT. Amino acids: CASILRGWTEAFF.